Presented here are 29 T cell receptor beta chains from one specimen sequenced in a study of brain T cells in children with intractable seizures. Described time point: blood from clinic visit 5 months post-surgery; TSC patient then seizure free. Sequencing was performed with immunoSEQ multiplex PCR; in TCRdb, only in-frame clones are kept and a portion is missing. The sample has 300,000 to 400,000 clones, over 90% seen once; the top ten hold about 5.8%. The material was peripheral blood, obtained 4 to 5 months after surgery. All receptors come from a boy in the first two years of life with tuberous sclerosis and intractable seizures.

The rearrangement joins TRBV6-1 to TRBJ2-7, with 7 positions matching TRBD1. The CDR3 consists of 15 residues. Germline CDR1 and CDR2: MNHNS and SASEGT. V shed 3 bases, J shed 4 bases, and the junction held 9 bases outside the gene matches. Here the CDR3 reads CASSDPGQLIYEQYF. In nucleotides, the CDR3 is TGTGCCAGCAGTGACCCGGGACAGCTAATATACGAGCAGTACTTC.

The V and J genes are TRBV29-1 and TRBJ2-5, with unresolved D. Trimming left V 1 base short and J 1 base short, with 7 bases between. This CDR3 contains 13 residues. Germline V gene lookup returns CDR1 SQVTM and CDR2 ANQGSEA. In DNA, the CDR3 is TGCAGCGTTGAAGGGCGGTTCCAAGAGACCCAGTACTTC. It yields the protein CSVEGRFQETQYF.

J is TRBJ2-3 and V is TRBV7-9; D unclear. Trimming pared 2 bases from V and 5 bases from J, leaving 5 bases between. The CDR3 loop spans 12 amino acids. CDR1 is SEHNR and CDR2 is FQNEAQ in the germline V gene (reference sequence). This CDR3 reads CASSLIQDTQYF. The CDR3 DNA reads TGTGCCAGCAGCTTAATTCAAGATACGCAGTATTTT.

The chain employs TRBV4-1 and TRBJ1-1; possible D gene TRBD1, 6 bases. V shed 0 bases and J shed 0 bases, with 14 bases lying between them. CDR3 size: 17 residues. Germline V gene lookup returns CDR1 MGHRA and CDR2 YSYEKL. CDR3 sequence reads: CASSQDRGARVNTEAFF. Here the CDR3 DNA reads TGCGCCAGCAGCCAAGATCGGGGGGCTAGGGTGAACACTGAAGCTTTCTTT.

This rearrangement joins TRBV4-1 to TRBJ2-7; 9 bases are shared with TRBD1. The junction had 8 bases not matched to a gene; V was cut back by 3 bases and J by 2 bases. CDR3 length: 16 residues. CDR1 is MGHRA and CDR2 is YSYEKL in the germline V gene. Here the CDR3 reads CASSHNSRQGAYEQYF. CDR3 DNA sequence: TGCGCCAGCAGCCACAACTCACGACAGGGGGCCTACGAGCAGTACTTC.

In DNA, the CDR3 is TGTGCCAGCAGCCAAGAGGACAGGGGGTCCTACAATGAGCAGTTCTTC. Its translation: CASSQEDRGSYNEQFF. The V and J genes are TRBV4-2 and TRBJ2-1, with TRBD1 identical over 10 bases. CDR3 length: 16 amino acids. The ends lost 0 bases at V and 1 base at J; junction bases unmatched: 0. The V gene's germline CDR1 is LGHNA and CDR2 YNFKEQ.

This chain links TRBV28 with TRBJ2-7; TRBD2 matches at 13 bases. Germline lookup yields CDR1 MDHEN and CDR2 SYDVKM. The CDR3 has 16 residues. Trimming at V came to 7 bases and at J to 3 bases, leaving 9 bases not matched to a gene. The CDR3 DNA reads as TGTGCCAGCACCCGACCTACTAGCGGGAGGGTCTACGAGCAGTACTTC. Amino acid sequence: CASTRPTSGRVYEQYF.

The chain joins TRBV24-1 to TRBJ2-1; possible D gene TRBD2, 6 bases. V dropped 3 bases and J dropped 9 bases, with 14 bases sitting between them. The germline V gene has CDR1 KGHDR and CDR2 SFDVKD. The CDR3 has 14 residues. This chain's CDR3 is CATSDQGGWSEQFF. CDR3 sequence (DNA): TGTGCCACCAGTGATCAGGGAGGATGGAGTGAGCAGTTCTTC.

The rearrangement links TRBV6-1 to TRBJ1-2; D uncertain. Between the trimmed V and J ends, which lost 2 bases and 3 bases, there was a span of 7 bases. The CDR3 extends over 13 amino acids. Germline-derived CDR1 and CDR2 are MNHNS and SASEGT. The CDR3 region has the DNA TGTGCCAGCAGTGAATTGGGATACTATGGCTACACCTTC. Translation: CASSELGYYGYTF.

The chain combines TRBV7-2 with TRBJ1-1; D may be TRBD1 (5 bases). Germline lookup yields CDR1 SGHTA and CDR2 FQGNSA. The CDR3 has 16 amino acids. The V end lost 0 bases, the J end lost 2 bases, and 13 bases lay between the germline ends. The CDR3 bases are TGTGCCAGCAGCTTAGCGATACAGGTCCCTAACACTGAAGCTTTCTTT. Its protein product is CASSLAIQVPNTEAFF.

This sequence joins TRBV7-9 and TRBJ1-3; D is unclear. This CDR3 is 14 amino acids long. In germline, CDR1 is SEHNR, CDR2 FQNEAQ (reference sequence). V was shortened by 5 bases and J by 0 bases, with 8 bases between the two germline ends. CDR3 DNA sequence: TGTGCCAGCAGCCCCGATTTCTCTGGAAACACCATATATTTT. It translates to CASSPDFSGNTIYF.

J is TRBJ2-3 and V is TRBV27, with TRBD2 identical over 13 bases. Germline V gives CDR1 MNHEY, CDR2 SMNVEV (reference sequence). With V trimmed by 5 bases and J by 4 bases, 6 bases remained unmatched. CDR3 length: 16 residues. The CDR3 region is CASSPGLAGFSDTQYF. In DNA, the CDR3 is TGTGCCAGCAGTCCGGGACTAGCGGGATTCTCAGATACGCAGTATTTT.

The chain joins TRBV5-1 to TRBJ1-1; 8 nucleotides match TRBD1. The CDR3 loop spans 13 amino acids. V trimming: 5 bases; J trimming: 5 bases; junction bases outside the gene matches: 5. Germline lookup yields CDR1 SGHRS and CDR2 YFSETQ. The CDR3 is CASRTGEGTEAFF. For the CDR3, the DNA is TGCGCCAGCAGGACAGGGGAGGGAACTGAAGCTTTCTTT.

The V call is TRBV4-1, the J call TRBJ1-1, with unresolved D. Germline CDR1 MGHRA, CDR2 YSYEKL. The CDR3 length is 13 residues. The ends were cut back, 4 bases at V and 3 bases at J, with 9 bases in the middle. The CDR3 region has the DNA TGCGCCAGCAGCCTCCTAAGATACACTGAAGCTTTCTTT. Its translation is CASSLLRYTEAFF.

The chain employs TRBV7-9 and TRBJ1-1; D gene ambiguous. The CDR3 totals 16 residues. Per germline, CDR1 SEHNR and CDR2 FQNEAQ (reference sequence). The germline V and J ends were trimmed by 1 base and 4 bases, with 16 bases remaining between them. The CDR3 bases are TGTGCCAGCAGCTTAGACGTGCCCGGTCGGGTCACTGAAGCTTTCTTT. Its translation is CASSLDVPGRVTEAFF. Full variable domain (outside the CDR3, taken from reference TRBV7-9 and TRBJ1-1): DTGVSQNPRHKITKRGQNVTFRCDPISEHNRLYWYRQTLGQGPEFLTYFQNEAQLEKSRLLSDRFSAERPKGSFSTLEIQRTEQGDSAMYLCASSLDVPGRVTEAFFGQGTRLTVV.

The genes are TRBV10-3 and TRBJ1-2; 7 bases fit TRBD1. The germline CDR1 and CDR2 sequences are ENHRY and SYGVKD. V shed 9 bases and J 3 bases; nucleotides not matched to a gene: 4. The CDR3 has 12 residues. The CDR3 DNA reads TGTGCCATTACCGGGACAGACTATGGCTACACCTTC. Translating it yields CAITGTDYGYTF.

The CDR3 reads CASSPPIGTGSYEQYF. The CDR3, as DNA: TGTGCCAGCTCACCACCGATAGGGACAGGTTCTTACGAGCAGTACTTC. V gene TRBV18 combines with J gene TRBJ2-7, with TRBD1 identical over 8 bases. Trimming at V came to 0 bases and at J to 4 bases, leaving 8 bases not matched to a gene. The CDR3 has 16 amino acids. Germline V gene lookup returns CDR1 KGHSH and CDR2 LQKENI.

The chain carries TRBV5-5 and TRBJ1-2, with 9 bases fitting TRBD1. Germline CDR1 SGHKS, CDR2 YYEKEE (reference sequence). This CDR3 contains 16 residues. Germline trimming cut 4 bases from V and 6 bases from J; bases unmatched to any gene: 13. The CDR3 loop reads CASSPRRDRAWDGYTF. The DNA for the CDR3 is TGTGCCAGCAGCCCGCGCCGGGACAGGGCTTGGGATGGCTACACCTTC. Combining the CDR3 with reference TRBV5-5 and TRBJ1-2 gives the whole variable domain DAGVTQSPTHLIKTRGQQVTLRCSPISGHKSVSWYQQVLGQGPQFIFQYYEKEERGRGNFPDRFSARQFPNYSSELNVNALLLGDSALYLCASSPRRDRAWDGYTFGSGTRLTVV.

The chain uses TRBV21-1 and TRBJ1-2. TRBV21-1 is labeled a pseudogene. The CDR3 length is 16 residues. CDR3 loop: CASSKRGWGGDYGYTF. DNA of the CDR3: TGTGCCAGCAGCAAAAGGGGTTGGGGGGGCGACTATGGCTACACCTTC.

This chain uses TRBV6-1 with TRBJ2-7, with 9 bases that match TRBD1. The ends lost 3 bases at V and 5 bases at J; junction bases unmatched: 8. Germline assignment: CDR1 MNHNS and CDR2 SASEGT. The CDR3 has 15 residues. The CDR3 loop is CASSEPDRGSDEQYF. The CDR3 region has the DNA TGTGCCAGCAGTGAGCCGGACAGGGGATCGGACGAGCAGTACTTC.

The chain is built from TRBV6-5 and TRBJ2-3; D possibly corresponds to TRBD2 (6 bases). The CDR3 is made up of 14 amino acids. Germline CDR1 reads MNHEY; CDR2 reads SVGAGI. V was trimmed by 6 bases and J by 8 bases, leaving 18 bases between them. The CDR3 sequence: CASSLSVRAGTQYF. The CDR3 nucleotides are TGTGCCAGCAGCCTGTCCGTGAGAGCGGGTACGCAGTATTTT.

The rearrangement uses TRBV14 and TRBJ2-1; D not certain. V lost 0 bases to trimming and J lost 8 bases, with 20 bases between them. This CDR3 has 17 amino acids. The germline V gene has CDR1 SGHDN and CDR2 FVKESK. CDR3 sequence: CASSQDLALGRTDEQFF. The CDR3, as DNA: TGTGCCAGCAGCCAAGATTTGGCGCTGGGCAGAACTGATGAGCAGTTCTTC.

The J gene is TRBJ2-2, the V gene TRBV6-5; tentatively, D is TRBD1 (7 bases). V dropped 0 bases and J dropped 5 bases, with 13 bases sitting between them. Germline V CDR1 and CDR2: MNHEY, SVGAGI. The CDR3 is made up of 16 amino acids. The CDR3 spells CASSYSTSGGTGELFF. DNA for the CDR3: TGTGCCAGCAGTTACTCGACGTCAGGGGGGACCGGGGAGCTGTTTTTT.

The rearrangement joins TRBV29-1 to TRBJ2-7; 8 bases are a match to TRBD1. Germline V CDR1 and CDR2: SQVTM, ANQGSEA. Germline trimming cut 7 bases from V and 8 bases from J; bases unmatched to any gene: 7. This CDR3 has 11 residues. CDR3 amino acids: CSAGQVSQQYF. The CDR3 DNA sequence: TGCAGCGCGGGACAGGTGAGCCAGCAGTACTTC.

The chain is built from TRBV27 and TRBJ1-5, with D maybe TRBD1 (6 bases). The CDR3 extends over 14 amino acids. Germline CDR1 reads MNHEY; CDR2 reads SMNVEV (reference sequence). With 7 bases removed from V and 3 bases from J, the gap between germline ends came to 13 bases. The CDR3, as DNA: TGTGCCAGCATGAAACAGGGCCTCAATCAGCCCCAGCATTTT. It specifies CASMKQGLNQPQHF.

The sample holds one count of this clone. The chain couples TRBV12-3 or TRBV12-4 to TRBJ2-5; D possibly corresponds to TRBD2 (7 bases). The germline V and J ends were trimmed by 7 bases and 4 bases, with 10 bases remaining between them. CDR3 length: 12 residues. CDR3 sequence (DNA): TGTGCCAGCACGGGGGGCCGAGAGACCCAGTACTTC. Protein: CASTGGRETQYF.

The CDR3 DNA reads TGCGCCAGCAGCCAAGGGGGTCGCGCTGAAGCTTTCTTT. Its translation: CASSQGGRAEAFF. The chain links TRBV4-1 to TRBJ1-1; D is uncertain. Germline assignment: CDR1 MGHRA and CDR2 YSYEKL. CDR3 length: 13 residues. Between the trimmed V and J ends, which lost 1 base and 6 bases, there was a span of 9 bases.

This sequence joins TRBV18 and TRBJ1-6, with no clear D. The CDR3 contains 13 residues. Germline V gene lookup returns CDR1 KGHSH and CDR2 LQKENI. Trimming pared 8 bases from V and 9 bases from J, leaving 14 bases between. CDR3 DNA: TGTGCCAGCACAGCCGATGAGAGTTCACCCCTCCACTTT. This codes for CASTADESSPLHF.

This clone is a singleton in its sample. This chain joins TRBV6-2 or TRBV6-3 and TRBJ1-2; the match to TRBD1 covers 7 bases. The CDR3 sequence is 14 residues long. CDR1 is MNHEY and CDR2 is SVGEGT in the germline V gene. J lost 7 bases, V lost 1 base, and 6 bases had no gene match. The CDR3 region is CASSYWTGERGYTF. In nucleotides, the CDR3 is TGTGCCAGCAGTTACTGGACAGGTGAACGTGGCTACACCTTC.